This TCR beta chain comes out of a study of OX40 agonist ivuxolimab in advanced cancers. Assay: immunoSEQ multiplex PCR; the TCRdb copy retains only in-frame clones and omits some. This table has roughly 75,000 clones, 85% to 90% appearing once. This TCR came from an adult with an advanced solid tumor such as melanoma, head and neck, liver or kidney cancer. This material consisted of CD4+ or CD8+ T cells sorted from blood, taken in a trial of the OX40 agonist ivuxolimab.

The DNA for the CDR3 is TGTGCCAGCAGCTTGGCCACCGGGCACTACAATGAGCAGTTCTTC. Translating it yields CASSLATGHYNEQFF. The V gene is TRBV5-5, the J gene TRBJ2-1; D is unclear. This CDR3 has 15 amino acids. The germline CDR1 and CDR2 sequences are SGHKS and YYEKEE (reference sequence). The V end was cut by 0 bases, the J end by 3 bases, with 10 bases between.